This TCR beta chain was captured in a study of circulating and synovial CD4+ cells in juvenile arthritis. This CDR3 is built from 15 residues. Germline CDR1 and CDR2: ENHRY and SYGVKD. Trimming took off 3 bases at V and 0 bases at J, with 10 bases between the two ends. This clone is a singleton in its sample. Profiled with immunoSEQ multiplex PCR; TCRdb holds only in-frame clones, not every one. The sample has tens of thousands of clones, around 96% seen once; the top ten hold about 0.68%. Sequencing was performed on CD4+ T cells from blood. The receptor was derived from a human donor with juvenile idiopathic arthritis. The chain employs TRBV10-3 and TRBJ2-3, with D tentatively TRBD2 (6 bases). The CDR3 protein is CAISEGSGSTDTQYF. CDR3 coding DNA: TGTGCCATCAGTGAAGGTAGCGGTAGCACAGATACGCAGTATTTT.